One T cell receptor (beta chain) is described in this entry. Its specific antigen is unknown. One junction end does not reproduce the germline sequence, and a read error may be involved. The source of the sample is a study of T cells in Graves' hyperthyroidism and ophthalmopathy (dated by TCRdb to the late 2010s). The study in broad terms: Peripheral blood samples were taken at initial diagnosis, before any treatment was given. A discovery cohort of around 100 patients, approximately 45 with Graves' ophthalmopathy and 55 to 60 with stable Graves' hyperthyroidism, was used to find distinguishing TCR V-J signatures. Whether ophthalmopathy could be predicted prospectively was tested in an independent validation cohort made up of roughly 20 hyperthyroidism patients plus 17 patients who later progressed to ophthalmopathy. The 85 to 100 discovery patients were divided at random into training and test sets in a 7:3 ratio. In addition, the study compared T-cell repertoires in thyroid tissue and in blood from about 6 Graves' hyperthyroidism patients. After sampling, hyperthyroidism patients received methimazole starting at 30 mg daily, and ophthalmopathy patients received high-dose intravenous methylprednisolone. The paper describes TCR Vbeta CDR3 sequencing of 135 peripheral blood samples, made up of under 50 ophthalmopathy patients, roughly 75 hyperthyroidism patients and approximately 17 progressor patients.

What the research found in general, with its limitations: In validation, progression to ophthalmopathy was predicted by the model with roughly 71% sensitivity and roughly 76% specificity, a median of around 6.5 months before onset. Sample size was not statistically predetermined, and blinding of investigators to group allocation was not performed. Most expanded thyroid clonotypes (frequency above 0.001) were also found in blood, which suggests that blood repertoires may mirror thyroid immune responses. A 13 V-J signature model separated ophthalmopathy from stable hyperthyroidism, with approximately 87% sensitivity and roughly 81% specificity in cross-validation and 80%/75% in testing.

The TCR beta CDR3 regions were amplified from the RNA transcripts. The first round of RT-PCR for the TCR CDR3 was performed with the HTBI primer set and the Qiagen OneStep RT-PCR kit. The libraries were constructed in a second round of multiplex PCR and then size-selected and purified. Libraries were sequenced paired-end with 100 bp reads on an Illumina HiSeq2000. The authors' pipeline ran thus. SOAPnuke was used to process the raw data, removing reads that contained adapters or uncalled bases, had a mean Phred below 15, or lacked an exact match to the constant primer or identifier. High-quality paired reads were merged with COPE v1.2.5, and unique nucleotide sequences were defined as clonotypes. Clonotypes were aligned to IMGT TRBV, TRBD and TRBJ reference segments using MiTCR v1.1. The analysis was restricted to V-J combinations with a frequency above 0.0001, which together covered 99% to 99.2% of the repertoires. The TCS score was defined as F50 (clonal expansion) divided by E x V (chaos), with BLOSUM62-based TCRdist calculated between CDR3 peptides within each V-J. Welch's t-statistics and random forest reduced just over 500 V-J features to roughly 13, which were used in a naive Bayes classifier (R e1071). The raw public reads went through TCRdb reprocessing: fastp at Q25, MiXCR clone calling, in-frame beta chains kept. For every CDR3 protein sequence, its rows merge into one entry that carries the most common genes and DNA. The V and J calls reflect TCRdb's pipeline rather than the authors' work. The sample has more than 300,000 distinct CDR3 sequences on record, approximately 17% of them singletons. Around two fifths of the sample lies in the top ten.

The CDR3 goes from the cysteine to the phenylalanine over 14 residues. CDR3 DNA is the only sequence kept; it has 42 bases, read in frame from the first base. CDR1 and CDR2 (LNHDA, SQIVND) derive from the germline V gene (reference sequence). Ophthalmopathy patients had moderately to severely active disease, with a Clinical Activity Score of 3 or more, a NOSPECS grade of 4 or more, and a disease duration of less than 3 months. Patients with uncontrolled infections, other autoimmune diseases, pregnancy or lactation were excluded. Diagnoses were established on the basis of clinical symptoms, serum thyroxine and TRAb, thyroid ultrasound, and orbital computed tomography. Ficoll-Paque density gradient centrifugation was used to isolate PBMCs from 9.5 to 10 ml of fresh peripheral blood. Total RNA was extracted using Trizol reagent, and RNA quality was assessed on an Agilent 2100 Bioanalyzer.

The receptor was isolated from a man younger than 30 with Graves' ophthalmopathy. The sequence is built from TRBV19 and TRBJ2-7; the D gene assignment is ambiguous. The sample taken for sequencing was blood. Here is the DNA: TGTGCCAGTGGTATACGAGATAGGGATTACGAGCAGTACTTC. Translated, it gives CASGIRDRDYEQYF.